This section outlines one T cell receptor beta chain sequence together with its context. Its antigen is not known. TCRdb's table, derived via immunoSEQ multiplex PCR, lists solely in-frame clones and lacks some. The sample has 35,000 to 45,000 clones, about 80% seen once; the top ten hold roughly 23%. The data originate from a study of lymphopenia after photon versus proton radiotherapy. Study outcomes and limitations: Oligoclonal CD8+ Temra expansion after nadir drove photon patients' diversity drop.

The CDR3 has 14 residues. The ends were cut back, 8 bases at V and 1 base at J, with 13 bases in the middle. Germline CDR1 and CDR2: MNHNS and SASEGT. The sample in question was peripheral blood, obtained from a patient treated with proton-based radiotherapy. The chain recombines TRBV6-1 with TRBJ2-3; no clear D gene. The TCR originated in a woman between 70 and 85 years old with pancreatic cancer. In DNA form, the CDR3 reads TGTGCCAGCCTTATCACACGGGGCACAGATACGCAGTATTTT. Amino acid sequence: CASLITRGTDTQYF.